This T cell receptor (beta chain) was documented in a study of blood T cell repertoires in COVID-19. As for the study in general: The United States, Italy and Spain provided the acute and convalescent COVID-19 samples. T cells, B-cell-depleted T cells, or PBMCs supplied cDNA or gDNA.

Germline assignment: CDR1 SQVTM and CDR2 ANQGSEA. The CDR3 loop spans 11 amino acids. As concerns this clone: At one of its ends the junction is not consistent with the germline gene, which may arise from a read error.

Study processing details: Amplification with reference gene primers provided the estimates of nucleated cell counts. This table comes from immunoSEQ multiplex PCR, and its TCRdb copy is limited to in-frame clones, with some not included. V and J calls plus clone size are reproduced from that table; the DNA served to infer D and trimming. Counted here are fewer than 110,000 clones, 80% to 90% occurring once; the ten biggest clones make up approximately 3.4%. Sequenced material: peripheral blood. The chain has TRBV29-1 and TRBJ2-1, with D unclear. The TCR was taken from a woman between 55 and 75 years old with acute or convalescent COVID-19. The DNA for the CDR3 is TGCAGCGTTGAAGGGCCCTCCCATGGGCTCTTC. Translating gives CSVEGPSHGLF.